The 16 T cell receptor beta chains below were found in one sample sequenced in a study of human T cells and chemical hapten exposure. As for time point: patch test 2, 6 weeks after DPC sensitization. Indicated treatment: therapeutic diphenylcyclopropenone sensitization with weekly scalp DPC. Each CDR3 protein gets one entry after TCRdb re-called the RACE reads with MiXCR. Of 110,000 to 150,000 distinct CDR3 sequences listed, 12% are singletons. This specimen consisted of whole blood, obtained in connection with sensitization to the hapten diphenylcyclopropenone (DPC). The receptors derive from a woman aged 50 to 65 with alopecia areata. Some clones in this sample may be carry-over from other donors' samples.

This clonotype turned up a few times. J is TRBJ2-1 and V is TRBV7-9; maybe TRBD1 (5 bases). CDR3 length: 15 residues. From germline, CDR1 is SEHNR and CDR2 FQNEAQ (reference sequence). Trimming stripped 7 bases from V and 3 bases from J, with 16 bases between. The DNA for the CDR3 is TGTGCCAGCACCCAGTTGAGACAGCTCTACAATGAGCAGTTCTTC. Its translation: CASTQLRQLYNEQFF.

This clonotype was detected a few times. The rearrangement links TRBV5-1 to TRBJ2-7; a possible D gene is TRBD2 (5 bases). The CDR3 is 15 amino acids. Germline V lookup: CDR1 SGHRS, CDR2 YFSETQ. V was cut by 0 bases and J by 5 bases, with 15 bases left in between. The CDR3 is CASSLEASGNHEQYF. CDR3 sequence (DNA): TGCGCCAGCAGCTTGGAGGCTTCGGGGAATCACGAGCAGTACTTC.

The V and J genes are TRBV20-1 and TRBJ1-5; possibly TRBD1 for D (6 bases). V lost 3 bases and J lost 1, with 13 bases in between. The germline gives CDR1 DFQATT, CDR2 SNEGSKA (reference sequence). The CDR3 has 15 amino acids. The CDR3 DNA reads as TGCAGTGCTAGGGTTACAGGGATAAGCAATCAGCCCCAGCATTTT. It yields the protein CSARVTGISNQPQHF.

This clonotype was counted at least ten times. V and J are TRBV20-1 and TRBJ2-5; 14 nucleotides line up with TRBD2. With V trimmed by 4 bases and J by 1 base, 2 bases remained unmatched. Germline V CDR1 and CDR2: DFQATT, SNEGSKA (reference sequence). CDR3 length equals 15 residues. CDR3 region: CSANGLAGGQETQYF. The CDR3 nucleotides read TGCAGTGCTAACGGACTAGCGGGAGGCCAAGAGACCCAGTACTTC.

This clonotype was counted only a few times. The rearrangement joins TRBV12-3 or TRBV12-4 to TRBJ1-2; 11 bases match TRBD1. V was clipped by 4 bases and J by 9 bases; unmatched bases: 7. This CDR3 contains 14 residues. The CDR3 DNA reads as TGTGCCAGCAGTTCTGCTAGGACAGGGGGCAGCTACACCTTC. Its protein is CASSSARTGGSYTF.

This chain connects TRBV20-1 to TRBJ2-2; D remains ambiguous. Trimming removed 5 bases from V and 4 bases from J, with 14 bases in between. Germline V gene data show CDR1 as DFQATT and CDR2 as SNEGSKA (reference sequence). CDR3 size: 14 residues. The CDR3 DNA reads as TGCAGTGCTGCCTCCGATAAGCCCACCGGGGAGCTGTTTTTT. It translates to CSAASDKPTGELFF.

The chain employs TRBV6-2 or TRBV6-3 and TRBJ2-3; TRBD2 agrees at 9 bases. Trimming removed 7 bases from V and 5 bases from J; junction bases left unmatched: 1. Germline loops: CDR1 MNHEY, CDR2 SVGEGT. The CDR3 covers 12 residues. CDR3 residues: CASKLAGDTQYF. In nucleotides, the CDR3 is TGTGCCAGCAAACTAGCGGGAGATACGCAGTATTTT.

This clonotype has at least ten counts. This chain joins TRBV27 and TRBJ1-5; the D gene is possibly TRBD1 (6 bases). Trimming left V 7 bases short and J 0 bases short, with 16 bases between. Per the germline V gene, CDR1 is MNHEY and CDR2 is SMNVEV (reference sequence). The CDR3 sequence is 16 residues long. CDR3 sequence (DNA): TGTGCCAGCACTGAACGCGGGACACTTAGCAATCAGCCCCAGCATTTT. Protein product: CASTERGTLSNQPQHF.

This clonotype was seen a few times. The CDR3 sequence is CSARSQGTYNEQFF. As DNA, the CDR3 is TGCAGTGCTCGATCACAGGGAACCTACAATGAGCAGTTCTTC. The rearrangement joins TRBV20-1 to TRBJ2-1; tentative D call: TRBD1 (6 bases). The V and J ends lost 5 bases and 2 bases respectively, with 13 bases between them. From germline, CDR1 is DFQATT and CDR2 SNEGSKA (reference sequence). The CDR3 contains 14 residues.

The CDR3 sequence is CASSSPGLAGASPYF. The CDR3 region has the DNA TGTGCCAGCAGCTCACCGGGGCTAGCGGGAGCATCTCCGTATTTT. The V call is TRBV6-5, the J call TRBJ2-3, with 10 bases lining up with TRBD2. The CDR3 length is 15 residues. Trimming took 6 bases from V and 14 from J; bases not matched to a gene: 17. Germline loops: CDR1 MNHEY, CDR2 SVGAGI.

This clonotype was counted many times. The chain combines TRBV5-6 with TRBJ1-6, with D perhaps matching TRBD1 (6 bases). The CDR3 length is 16 residues. Germline assignment: CDR1 SGHDT and CDR2 YYEEEE. V lost 4 bases, J lost 7 bases, and 18 bases lay in between. CDR3 residues: CASSGTIALNNSPLHF. The DNA for the CDR3 is TGTGCCAGCAGCGGGACAATAGCCCTAAACAATTCACCCCTCCACTTT.

This clonotype was detected a few times. V is TRBV5-1 and J is TRBJ2-7; 11 bases map to TRBD2. The ends lost 0 bases at V and 3 bases at J; junction bases unmatched: 5. The germline V gene encodes CDR1 SGHRS and CDR2 YFSETQ. This CDR3 is built from 16 residues. The CDR3 nucleotides are TGCGCCAGCAGCTTGGTAGGGACTAGCGGTAACTACGAGCAGTACTTC. Its translation: CASSLVGTSGNYEQYF.

This chain joins TRBV18 and TRBJ1-1; 8 bases map to TRBD1. J was trimmed by 4 bases and V by 10 bases; bases with no gene match: 14. Germline CDR1 is KGHSH and CDR2 is LQKENI. The CDR3 is 15 residues long. The CDR3 loop is CATISGGALGTEAFF. The DNA of the CDR3 is TGTGCCACCATATCAGGGGGCGCGTTGGGCACTGAAGCTTTCTTT.

The chain joins TRBV12-3 or TRBV12-4 to TRBJ1-5, with 8 bases aligning to TRBD1. CDR3 length: 16 amino acids. Trimming removed 5 bases from V and 2 bases from J; junction bases left unmatched: 8. The chain's CDR3 is CASSTGTGPGNQPQHF. In DNA, the CDR3 is TGTGCCAGCAGTACCGGGACAGGCCCTGGCAATCAGCCCCAGCATTTT.

This clonotype was picked up many times. The chain combines TRBV7-8 with TRBJ1-2; TRBD1 is a possible D gene (6 bases). V lost 0 bases to trimming and J lost 2 bases, with 13 bases between them. The CDR3 spans 16 residues. Germline V gene sequence: CDR1 SGHVS, CDR2 FQNEAQ. In nucleotides, the CDR3 is TGTGCCAGCAGCTTAGCGATGGGGGGCCCCAACTATGGCTACACCTTC. Translating it yields CASSLAMGGPNYGYTF.

The table lists this clonotype with many counts. The V call is TRBV9, the J call TRBJ2-7, with 11 nucleotides matching TRBD2. The germline gives CDR1 SGDLS, CDR2 YYNGEE. V dropped 0 bases and J dropped 0; count of bases not matched to a gene: 8. This CDR3 contains 18 residues. The CDR3 nucleotides are TGTGCCAGCAGCGTAGGGCTAGCGGGAGGACCTAGCTCCTACGAGCAGTACTTC. This translates into CASSVGLAGGPSSYEQYF.